These 32 T cell receptor beta chains share one sample of origin, sequenced in a study of T-cell memory formation after mild COVID-19. MiXCR, applied by TCRdb to the 5' RACE reads, yields one record per CDR3 protein. Of 300,000 or so distinct CDR3 sequences detected, more than 15% appear once; the ten largest clones hold roughly a fifth. The source material was PBMCs or a T cell subset sorted from them (not recorded which). These TCRs come from a man between 18 and 35 years old who had mild COVID-19 (a few samples of this study predate the infection). Cell type and time point are not known.

The rearrangement joins TRBV12-3 or TRBV12-4 to TRBJ2-1, with D unresolved. The CDR3 length is 12 residues. Trimming removed 3 bases at V and 9 bases at J, with 9 bases between. Here the CDR3 reads CASSLSGGEQFF. CDR3 nucleotide sequence: TGTGCCAGCAGTTTGTCTGGCGGTGAGCAGTTCTTC.

This sequence joins TRBV9 and TRBJ1-3; D unresolved. The ends were cut back, 0 bases at V and 2 bases at J, with 9 bases in the middle. CDR3 length: 15 amino acids. CDR1 and CDR2 from the germline V gene are SGDLS and YYNGEE. The CDR3 spells CASSVDTVPGNTIYF. In DNA, the CDR3 is TGTGCCAGCAGCGTAGATACGGTTCCTGGAAACACCATATATTTT.

This clonotype was detected a few times. The genes are TRBV20-1 and TRBJ2-5, with D uncertain. V was pared by 1 base and J by 3 bases, with 9 bases between. The CDR3 has 13 residues. Germline CDR1 reads DFQATT; CDR2 reads SNEGSKA (reference sequence). Here the CDR3 DNA reads TGCAGTGCTAGAGGTCAGGTTAAAGAGACCCAGTACTTC. Translating gives CSARGQVKETQYF.

The V call is TRBV5-1, the J call TRBJ2-5; D not resolved. The CDR3 length is 13 residues. Germline-derived CDR1 and CDR2 are SGHRS and YFSETQ. V lost 5 bases, J lost 3 bases, and 11 bases lay in between. CDR3 in amino acids: CASRWSGKETQYF. The CDR3 DNA reads as TGCGCCAGCAGGTGGTCTGGGAAAGAGACCCAGTACTTC.

This clonotype was detected only a few times. The gene calls are TRBV27 and TRBJ1-2; D remains ambiguous. From germline, CDR1 is MNHEY and CDR2 SMNVEV (reference sequence). CDR3 size: 14 residues. V shed 6 bases and J shed 7 bases, with 18 bases lying between them. CDR3 loop: CASRSLTGVGGYTF. In nucleotides, the CDR3 is TGTGCCAGCAGAAGCCTGACTGGAGTGGGTGGCTACACCTTC.

The chain uses TRBV29-1 and TRBJ1-6; D is uncertain. Trimming took off 7 bases at V and 10 bases at J, with 17 bases between the two ends. The CDR3 is 13 residues long. Germline loops: CDR1 SQVTM, CDR2 ANQGSEA. CDR3 protein: CSAKGGSGSPLHF. The CDR3 nucleotides read TGCAGCGCAAAGGGAGGGTCCGGGTCACCCCTCCACTTT.

This clonotype has more than one count but fewer than ten. V is TRBV4-1 and J is TRBJ2-5; D unresolved. The V gene lost 2 bases and the J gene lost 2 bases, with 6 bases spanning the gap. Germline CDR1 MGHRA, CDR2 YSYEKL. This CDR3 region has 13 residues. The chain's CDR3 is CASSQFAQETQYF. CDR3 in DNA: TGCGCCAGCAGCCAATTCGCGCAAGAGACCCAGTACTTC.

This clonotype has only a few counts. The rearrangement joins TRBV27 to TRBJ2-1, with 11 bases matching TRBD2. The germline CDR1 and CDR2 sequences are MNHEY and SMNVEV (reference sequence). The ends lost 2 bases at V and 9 bases at J; junction bases unmatched: 0. This CDR3 is built from 13 residues. The DNA for the CDR3 is TGTGCCAGCAGTTTACTAGCGGGAGGTGAGCAGTTCTTC. Translation gives CASSLLAGGEQFF.

The chain uses TRBV12-3 or TRBV12-4 and TRBJ2-3; D may match TRBD1 or TRBD2 (6 bases each). V lost 3 bases to trimming and J lost 4 bases, with 11 bases between them. CDR3 size: 14 residues. Written as DNA, the CDR3 is TGTGCCAGCAGTTTTGTTGGGGGGCCAGATACGCAGTATTTT. This codes for CASSFVGGPDTQYF.

This clonotype was detected only a few times. This sequence joins TRBV4-1 and TRBJ1-4; TRBD1 is a possible D gene (5 bases). From germline, CDR1 is MGHRA and CDR2 YSYEKL. The CDR3 is 14 amino acids. V lost 1 base and J lost 8, with 11 bases in between. In DNA form, the CDR3 reads TGCGCCAGCAGCCAAGGATTGGGGGAAGAAAAACTGTTTTTT. As protein: CASSQGLGEEKLFF.

This chain joins TRBV6-6 and TRBJ1-1, with no clear D. V was clipped by 0 bases and J by 4 bases, with 12 bases between them. The CDR3 totals 15 residues. From germline, CDR1 is MNHNY and CDR2 SVGAGI (reference sequence). CDR3 bases: TGTGCCAGCAGTTACTCATTTTCCGAGGGCACTGAAGCTTTCTTT. Its translation is CASSYSFSEGTEAFF.

The rearrangement uses TRBV6-6 and TRBJ2-7; 14 bases map to TRBD2. Germline-derived CDR1 and CDR2 are MNHNY and SVGAGI (reference sequence). With V trimmed by 5 bases and J by 2 bases, 8 bases remained unmatched. The CDR3 spans 17 residues. CDR3 nucleotide sequence: TGTGCCAGCAGTGCCCTGACTAGCGGGGGGGCCCCCTACGAGCAGTACTTC. It yields the protein CASSALTSGGAPYEQYF.

CDR3 bases: TGCGCCAGCAGCTACAGGGGAGTGGGTGGCTACACCTTC. Translating gives CASSYRGVGGYTF. The rearrangement links TRBV4-3 to TRBJ1-2; TRBD1 matches at 7 bases. V shed 5 bases, J shed 7 bases, and the junction held 7 bases outside the gene matches. Germline assignment: CDR1 LGHNA and CDR2 YSLEER. CDR3 length: 13 amino acids.

This chain joins TRBV14 and TRBJ1-1; no clear D gene. Trimming shortened V by 1 base and J by 4 bases, and 13 bases separated the two germline ends. Germline CDR1 is SGHDN and CDR2 is FVKESK. This CDR3 is built from 15 residues. This CDR3 is CASSQARGDGTEAFF. The CDR3 DNA is TGTGCCAGCAGCCAAGCGCGGGGAGATGGCACTGAAGCTTTCTTT. Full variable domain (remainder filled in from reference TRBV14 and TRBJ1-1): EAGVTQFPSHSVIEKGQTVTLRCDPISGHDNLYWYRRVMGKEIKFLLHFVKESKQDESGMPNNRFLAERTGGTYSTLKVQPAELEDSGVYFCASSQARGDGTEAFFGQGTRLTVV.

The rearrangement joins TRBV12-3 or TRBV12-4 to TRBJ2-5, with TRBD1 matching over 10 bases. The CDR3 sequence is 16 residues long. V trimming: 6 bases; J trimming: 2 bases; junction bases outside the gene matches: 9. The CDR3: CASSRRQGALQETQYF. The CDR3 bases are TGTGCCAGCAGCCGAAGACAGGGGGCCTTACAAGAGACCCAGTACTTC.

The CDR3 DNA is TGCAGCGTGTTGACGCTCACCTACAATGAGCAGTTCTTC. As protein: CSVLTLTYNEQFF. The chain combines TRBV29-1 with TRBJ2-1; the D is unclear. The CDR3 runs 13 residues. V lost 6 bases and J 2 bases, leaving 11 bases between the germline ends. Germline assignment: CDR1 SQVTM and CDR2 ANQGSEA.

This chain connects TRBV5-1 to TRBJ1-5, with D uncertain. Germline values: CDR1 SGHRS, CDR2 YFSETQ. Trimming took 0 bases from V and 0 from J, leaving 7 bases between them. The CDR3 loop spans 15 amino acids. This CDR3 reads CASSLGGFSNQPQHF. For the CDR3, the DNA is TGCGCCAGCAGCTTGGGAGGATTTAGCAATCAGCCCCAGCATTTT.

V and J are TRBV28 and TRBJ1-2; possibly TRBD1 for D (5 bases). The germline CDR1 and CDR2 sequences are MDHEN and SYDVKM. CDR3 size: 14 residues. V gave up 8 bases and J gave up 7 bases, with 20 bases separating them. Written as DNA, the CDR3 is TGTGCCAGCGGGCGAGGGACCGCACTCGGTGGCTACACCTTC. Its protein product is CASGRGTALGGYTF.

This chain links TRBV5-6 with TRBJ1-5; the D is unclear. V was clipped by 2 bases and J by 3 bases, with 6 bases between them. This CDR3 spans 13 amino acids. The germline V gene has CDR1 SGHDT and CDR2 YYEEEE. CDR3 sequence: CASSFRDNQPQHF. In DNA form, the CDR3 reads TGTGCCAGCAGCTTCCGGGACAATCAGCCCCAGCATTTT.

There are many counts of this clonotype. The chain employs TRBV5-1 and TRBJ2-4; 7 bases fit TRBD1. The CDR3 extends over 14 amino acids. The germline gives CDR1 SGHRS, CDR2 YFSETQ. Trimming cost V 5 bases and J 8 bases; bases outside gene matches: 10. The CDR3 DNA reads TGCGCCAGCAGAGAGACAGGGACCGTAGACATTCAGTACTTC. Translated: CASRETGTVDIQYF.

The CDR3 sequence: CASSQSTGPSRELFF. The CDR3 DNA is TGCGCCAGCAGCCAGTCAACGGGACCTAGCCGGGAGCTGTTTTTT. The chain carries TRBV4-1 and TRBJ2-2, with D perhaps matching TRBD1 or TRBD2 (5 bases each). Between the trimmed V and J ends, which lost 3 bases and 9 bases, there was a span of 17 bases. The germline V gene has CDR1 MGHRA and CDR2 YSYEKL. This CDR3 spans 15 amino acids.

This clonotype came up a few times. The CDR3, as DNA: TGCAGTGCTAGGGGACAGCCACCCGAGAGTGGCCAGTACTTC. Amino acids: CSARGQPPESGQYF. The rearrangement links TRBV20-1 to TRBJ2-5, with 7 bases that match TRBD1. The germline gives CDR1 DFQATT, CDR2 SNEGSKA (reference sequence). The V gene end was trimmed by 3 bases and the J gene end by 10 bases; junction bases not matched to a gene: 14. There are 14 residues in the CDR3.

This clonotype was picked up many times. The chain couples TRBV9 to TRBJ2-5, with 15 bases fitting TRBD2. Trimming removed 0 bases from V and 2 bases from J; junction bases left unmatched: 5. Per germline, CDR1 SGDLS and CDR2 YYNGEE. The CDR3 runs 18 residues. The CDR3: CASSVGPGLAGGQETQYF. CDR3 bases: TGTGCCAGCAGCGTAGGGCCGGGACTAGCGGGGGGACAAGAGACCCAGTACTTC.

The CDR3 nucleotides are TGTGCCAGCAGCAAAGGTAGCCTCAATGAGCAGTTCTTC. Translation: CASSKGSLNEQFF. The V gene is TRBV21-1, the J gene TRBJ2-1. TRBV21-1 is designated a pseudogene. The CDR3 loop spans 13 amino acids.

There are many counts of this clonotype. This sequence joins TRBV5-6 and TRBJ2-7, with D perhaps given as TRBD1 or TRBD2 (6 bases each). V gave up 0 bases and J gave up 2 bases, with 9 bases separating them. Looked up from germline, CDR1 is SGHDT and CDR2 is YYEEEE. This CDR3 has 14 residues. The CDR3 loop reads CASSLERGAYEQYF. The CDR3 region has the DNA TGTGCCAGCAGCTTGGAAAGGGGGGCCTACGAGCAGTACTTC.

The V call is TRBV2, the J call TRBJ2-2; weak D call: TRBD2 (6 bases). Germline lookup yields CDR1 SNHLY and CDR2 FYNNEI. There are 14 residues in the CDR3. The ends were cut back, 6 bases at V and 2 bases at J, with 10 bases in the middle. The CDR3 DNA is TGTGCCAGCAGGGACTACGAAAACACCGGGGAGCTGTTTTTT. Its translation: CASRDYENTGELFF.

There are a few counts of this clonotype. This rearrangement joins TRBV5-1 to TRBJ1-3, with D tentatively TRBD1 (6 bases). In germline, CDR1 is SGHRS, CDR2 YFSETQ. Between the trimmed V and J ends, which lost 4 bases and 2 bases, there was a span of 16 bases. This CDR3 region has 16 residues. The CDR3 loop reads CASSLTPTGPGNTIYF. CDR3 DNA: TGCGCCAGCAGCCTAACCCCTACAGGGCCTGGAAACACCATATATTTT.

The chain is built from TRBV29-1 and TRBJ2-7; no clear D gene. Trimming cost V 4 bases and J 2 bases, with 15 bases left between them. From germline, CDR1 is SQVTM and CDR2 ANQGSEA. CDR3 length: 14 residues. DNA of the CDR3: TGCAGCGTTGGGGATCGGCTCTTTCCCTACGAGCAGTACTTC. It codes for CSVGDRLFPYEQYF.

This clonotype was seen ten or more times. DNA for the CDR3: TGTGCCAGCGAAAGGACTAGCGCCGAAAAATACGAGCAGTACTTC. Translated, it gives CASERTSAEKYEQYF. This chain uses TRBV5-5 with TRBJ2-7, with 9 bases aligning to TRBD2. The CDR3 extends over 15 amino acids. V lost 7 bases, J lost 4 bases, and 12 bases stayed unmatched. Germline values: CDR1 SGHKS, CDR2 YYEKEE (reference sequence).

The chain carries TRBV20-1 and TRBJ1-6; D is perhaps TRBD1 (5 bases). The V gene's germline CDR1 is DFQATT and CDR2 SNEGSKA (reference sequence). CDR3 length: 16 residues. V lost 6 bases, J lost 0 bases, and 15 bases lay in between. DNA of the CDR3: TGCAGTGCCATGGGACTGAGAGCCTCCTATAATTCACCCCTCCACTTT. Protein sequence: CSAMGLRASYNSPLHF.

The chain carries TRBV6-5 and TRBJ1-3; D remains ambiguous. Germline CDR1 is MNHEY and CDR2 is SVGAGI. CDR3 size: 16 residues. V dropped 3 bases and J dropped 8 bases, with 20 bases sitting between them. The CDR3 spells CASSYRGRTRSDTIYF. The CDR3, as DNA: TGTGCCAGCAGTTATCGCGGGCGAACACGGTCGGACACCATATATTTT.

The gene calls are TRBV7-6 and TRBJ2-2, with D perhaps matching TRBD1 (5 bases). Germline CDR1 and CDR2: SGHVS and FNYEAQ. V was trimmed by 6 bases and J by 6 bases, leaving 14 bases between them. CDR3 size: 14 residues. This chain's CDR3 is CASSPGFVAGELFF. The CDR3, as DNA: TGTGCCAGCAGTCCAGGGTTTGTGGCCGGGGAGCTGTTTTTT.